This entry describes one T cell receptor beta chain. Its antigen is as yet unknown. This sample includes further DNA sequences coding for the same CDR3. These data originate in a study of OX40 agonist ivuxolimab in advanced cancers. Generated by immunoSEQ multiplex PCR, the TCRdb table keeps only in-frame clones and is missing some. In the table there are roughly 100,000 clones, around 87% of which are singletons. V was trimmed by 2 bases and J by 0 bases, leaving 5 bases between them. Germline CDR1 reads MNHNY; CDR2 reads SVGAGI (reference sequence). The CDR3 covers 13 residues. Study findings and constraints: Clonal expansion was seen in CD4+ and CD8+ blood T cells by week 6 at 0.1 to 3.0 mg/kg. CD8+ T cells averaged more expanded clones than CD4+.

The TCR originated in an adult with an advanced solid tumor such as melanoma, head and neck, liver or kidney cancer. Here the sequenced sample was CD4+ or CD8+ T cells sorted from blood, taken in a trial of the OX40 agonist ivuxolimab. V gene TRBV6-6 combines with J gene TRBJ2-7; D is undetermined. This chain's CDR3 is CASSYPPSYEQYF. The CDR3 DNA reads TGTGCCAGCAGTTACCCGCCCTCCTACGAGCAGTACTTC.